These T cell receptor beta chains were read from a single sample in a study of T cells in narcolepsy. Libraries were prepared by immunoSEQ multiplex PCR; TCRdb keeps only in-frame clonotypes and omits some of them. The data hold about 40,000 clones, with about 87% observed a single time. The sequencing input was CD45RA- memory CD4+ T cells from PBMCs. These receptors all stem from a human donor with narcolepsy. CDR3s include the opening cysteine and the closing phenylalanine or tryptophan. The order of the fields is CDR3 DNA, CDR3 protein, clone size, CDR3 length, D gene, V gene, J gene. D genes are given only for firm matches. Some rows have no size entry. The others give once, few or many, or a class for an expanded clone.

CDR3 DNA: TGCGCCAGCAGCCAAGGGGGGGCAGGGTCCCACGAGCAGTACTTC
CDR3 protein: CASSQGGAGSHEQYF
clone size: once
CDR3 length: 15
D gene: .
V gene: TRBV4-3
J gene: TRBJ2-7

CDR3 DNA: TGTGCCAGCAGCTCCGCTACAGGGTACGAGACCCAGTACTTC
CDR3 protein: CASSSATGYETQYF
clone size: .
CDR3 length: 14
D gene: .
V gene: TRBV11-3
J gene: TRBJ2-5

CDR3 DNA: TGTGCCAGCCAAGGTACGGGTAGCAATCAGCCCCAGCATTTT
CDR3 protein: CASQGTGSNQPQHF
clone size: .
CDR3 length: 14
D gene: .
V gene: TRBV28
J gene: TRBJ1-5

CDR3 DNA: TGTGCCAGTAGTATAGGGGGACGTGGAAGGAGCTACACCTTC
CDR3 protein: CASSIGGRGRSYTF
clone size: .
CDR3 length: 14
D gene: .
V gene: TRBV19
J gene: TRBJ1-2

CDR3 DNA: TGTGCCAGCAGCCCAGGGGGGATGGAGACCCAGTACTTC
CDR3 protein: CASSPGGMETQYF
clone size: .
CDR3 length: 13
D gene: .
V gene: TRBV7-3
J gene: TRBJ2-5

CDR3 DNA: TGTGCCAGTAGTATTCGACAGGGAGTCCACGAGCAGTACTTC
CDR3 protein: CASSIRQGVHEQYF
clone size: .
CDR3 length: 14
D gene: TRBD1
V gene: TRBV19
J gene: TRBJ2-7

CDR3 DNA: TGTGCCAGCAGCTTGAAAGTAGCAACGACTGAAGCTTTCTTT
CDR3 protein: CASSLKVATTEAFF
clone size: once
CDR3 length: 14
D gene: .
V gene: TRBV5-4
J gene: TRBJ1-1

CDR3 DNA: TGTGCCAGCAGCTTAACGGGAGGAAGCAATCAGCCCCAGCATTTT
CDR3 protein: CASSLTGGSNQPQHF
clone size: once
CDR3 length: 15
D gene: .
V gene: TRBV7-3
J gene: TRBJ1-5

CDR3 DNA: TGTGCCAGCAGTGCGCCCGGGACAGGGATCTCAATGAACACTGAAGCTTTCTTT
CDR3 protein: CASSAPGTGISMNTEAFF
clone size: .
CDR3 length: 18
D gene: TRBD1
V gene: TRBV28
J gene: TRBJ1-1

CDR3 DNA: TGTGCCAGCAGTTACTCCGAGACAGGGACCAACCACTACACCTTC
CDR3 protein: CASSYSETGTNHYTF
clone size: few
CDR3 length: 15
D gene: TRBD1
V gene: TRBV6-5
J gene: TRBJ1-2

CDR3 DNA: TGTGCCAGTAGGGATCGGGACAGGGGGCGAGGTCAGCCCCAGCATTTT
CDR3 protein: CASRDRDRGRGQPQHF
clone size: .
CDR3 length: 16
D gene: TRBD1
V gene: TRBV19
J gene: TRBJ1-5

CDR3 DNA: TGTGCCAGCAGTCGGGACACAATCCTAGATACGCAGTATTTT
CDR3 protein: CASSRDTILDTQYF
clone size: once
CDR3 length: 14
D gene: .
V gene: TRBV6-4
J gene: TRBJ2-3

CDR3 DNA: TGCGCCAGCAGCTTTGGGCAATCTAGCGGGAGGAGCACAGATACGCAGTATTTT
CDR3 protein: CASSFGQSSGRSTDTQYF
clone size: .
CDR3 length: 18
D gene: TRBD2
V gene: TRBV5-1
J gene: TRBJ2-3

CDR3 DNA: TGTGCCAGCAGTCCCCAATCCTCAGTCCTGGGGTTAAACACTGAAGCTTTCTTT
CDR3 protein: CASSPQSSVLGLNTEAFF
clone size: .
CDR3 length: 18
D gene: .
V gene: TRBV27
J gene: TRBJ1-1

CDR3 DNA: TGTGCCAGCAGCTTCGGATCGACTAGCGGGGGGTCTTACACCGGGGAGCTGTTTTTT
CDR3 protein: CASSFGSTSGGSYTGELFF
clone size: .
CDR3 length: 19
D gene: TRBD2
V gene: TRBV7-9
J gene: TRBJ2-2

CDR3 DNA: TGTGCCAGCAGCTTGTATACGGGGTTGAATGAAAAACTGTTTTTT
CDR3 protein: CASSLYTGLNEKLFF
clone size: .
CDR3 length: 15
D gene: .
V gene: TRBV5-4
J gene: TRBJ1-4

CDR3 DNA: TGTGCCAGCAGCACAGGCCAGCCCCAGCATTTT
CDR3 protein: CASSTGQPQHF
clone size: few
CDR3 length: 11
D gene: .
V gene: TRBV2
J gene: TRBJ1-5

CDR3 DNA: TGTGCCAGCAGGTCGGGCGGGAGCAACACCGGGGAGCTGTTTTTT
CDR3 protein: CASRSGGSNTGELFF
clone size: .
CDR3 length: 15
D gene: TRBD2
V gene: TRBV6-1
J gene: TRBJ2-2

CDR3 DNA: TGTGCCAGCAGTTTTTTGGGGGCTGAAAAACTGTTTTTT
CDR3 protein: CASSFLGAEKLFF
clone size: .
CDR3 length: 13
D gene: .
V gene: TRBV28
J gene: TRBJ1-4

CDR3 DNA: TGTGCCAGCAGACCAAGCGGGATGCAGGGCCGGGGCTACACCTTC
CDR3 protein: CASRPSGMQGRGYTF
clone size: .
CDR3 length: 15
D gene: .
V gene: TRBV28
J gene: TRBJ1-2

CDR3 DNA: TGTGCCAGCTCACGGGGGACAGAGAACACTGAAGCTTTCTTT
CDR3 protein: CASSRGTENTEAFF
clone size: .
CDR3 length: 14
D gene: TRBD1
V gene: TRBV18
J gene: TRBJ1-1

CDR3 DNA: TGTGCCAGCAGCGGGGGACAGAATCAGCCCCAGCATTTT
CDR3 protein: CASSGGQNQPQHF
clone size: .
CDR3 length: 13
D gene: TRBD1
V gene: TRBV6-1
J gene: TRBJ1-5

CDR3 DNA: TGTGCCAGCAGCTTTGAGCGGAGCTACGAGCAGTACTTC
CDR3 protein: CASSFERSYEQYF
clone size: few
CDR3 length: 13
D gene: .
V gene: TRBV5-6
J gene: TRBJ2-7

CDR3 DNA: TGTGCCAGCAAGATCGGGACAGGGTTTTTTGGGGAGCTGTTTTTT
CDR3 protein: CASKIGTGFFGELFF
clone size: .
CDR3 length: 15
D gene: TRBD1
V gene: TRBV6-6
J gene: TRBJ2-2

CDR3 DNA: TGTGCCAGCAGCGATGGACAGCTCCATGTTAACTATGGCTACACCTTC
CDR3 protein: CASSDGQLHVNYGYTF
clone size: few
CDR3 length: 16
D gene: .
V gene: TRBV7-8
J gene: TRBJ1-2

CDR3 DNA: TGTGCCAGCAGCTTGGGGGGGTTCACAGATACGCAGTATTTT
CDR3 protein: CASSLGGFTDTQYF
clone size: .
CDR3 length: 14
D gene: .
V gene: TRBV5-5
J gene: TRBJ2-3

CDR3 DNA: TGTGCCAGCAGTGGGACAGGGAATGGCTACACCTTC
CDR3 protein: CASSGTGNGYTF
clone size: .
CDR3 length: 12
D gene: TRBD1
V gene: TRBV2
J gene: TRBJ1-2

CDR3 DNA: TGTGCCAGCAGCTCACAGGGTCAGGAGACCCAGTACTTC
CDR3 protein: CASSSQGQETQYF
clone size: .
CDR3 length: 13
D gene: .
V gene: TRBV5-4
J gene: TRBJ2-5

CDR3 DNA: TGTGCCAGCAGCCAAAGACAGATCTATGGCTACACCTTC
CDR3 protein: CASSQRQIYGYTF
clone size: once
CDR3 length: 13
D gene: .
V gene: TRBV5-4
J gene: TRBJ1-2

CDR3 DNA: TGTGCCAGCACCCCGGACGGGGTGTACACTGAAGCTTTCTTT
CDR3 protein: CASTPDGVYTEAFF
clone size: .
CDR3 length: 14
D gene: .
V gene: TRBV2
J gene: TRBJ1-1

CDR3 DNA: TGTGCCAGCAGCTTAGGGTTCACAGAAACTTACAATGAGCAGTTCTTC
CDR3 protein: CASSLGFTETYNEQFF
clone size: .
CDR3 length: 16
D gene: .
V gene: TRBV7-9
J gene: TRBJ2-1

CDR3 DNA: TGCGCCAGCAGCTTTTTACAGGGTCAACCGGAGACCCAGTACTTC
CDR3 protein: CASSFLQGQPETQYF
clone size: .
CDR3 length: 15
D gene: .
V gene: TRBV5-1
J gene: TRBJ2-5

CDR3 DNA: TGTGCCAGCAGCTTAGGTGGTGGACTAGCGGGGGGCGAGCAGTACTTC
CDR3 protein: CASSLGGGLAGGEQYF
clone size: few
CDR3 length: 16
D gene: TRBD2
V gene: TRBV13
J gene: TRBJ2-7

CDR3 DNA: TGTGCCAGCAGTTACGAACGGGCAGGGATCACTGAAGCTTTCTTT
CDR3 protein: CASSYERAGITEAFF
clone size: .
CDR3 length: 15
D gene: .
V gene: TRBV6-5
J gene: TRBJ1-1

CDR3 DNA: TGTGCCAGCAGTGAATCAGGGTCGTTCTATGGCTACACCTTC
CDR3 protein: CASSESGSFYGYTF
clone size: .
CDR3 length: 14
D gene: .
V gene: TRBV2
J gene: TRBJ1-2

CDR3 DNA: TGTGCCAGCGGGGGCCTAGCGGGAGAACAAGAGACCCAGTACTTC
CDR3 protein: CASGGLAGEQETQYF
clone size: .
CDR3 length: 15
D gene: TRBD2
V gene: TRBV2
J gene: TRBJ2-5

CDR3 DNA: TGTGCCAGCAGCTTCATCGACAGCAACACTGAAGCTTTCTTT
CDR3 protein: CASSFIDSNTEAFF
clone size: .
CDR3 length: 14
D gene: .
V gene: TRBV11-2
J gene: TRBJ1-1

CDR3 DNA: TGTGCCAGCAGCGTTGGACAGAGAGCTAACTATGGCTACACCTTC
CDR3 protein: CASSVGQRANYGYTF
clone size: .
CDR3 length: 15
D gene: .
V gene: TRBV7-2
J gene: TRBJ1-2

CDR3 DNA: TGTGCCAGCAGTTTCGGACAGGCCTACGAGCAGTACTTC
CDR3 protein: CASSFGQAYEQYF
clone size: .
CDR3 length: 13
D gene: TRBD1
V gene: TRBV6-5
J gene: TRBJ2-7

CDR3 DNA: TGTGCCAGCCGGCCGATTTCGAACACCGGGGAGCTGTTTTTT
CDR3 protein: CASRPISNTGELFF
clone size: .
CDR3 length: 14
D gene: .
V gene: TRBV6-5
J gene: TRBJ2-2

CDR3 DNA: TGTGCCAGCAGCCTTACAGGGAGTTCTGGAAACACCATATATTTT
CDR3 protein: CASSLTGSSGNTIYF
clone size: .
CDR3 length: 15
D gene: .
V gene: TRBV7-8
J gene: TRBJ1-3

CDR3 DNA: TGTGCCAGCAGCTTAAACGGGGGGTCCACAGATACGCAGTATTTT
CDR3 protein: CASSLNGGSTDTQYF
clone size: .
CDR3 length: 15
D gene: TRBD2
V gene: TRBV7-2
J gene: TRBJ2-3

CDR3 DNA: TGTGCCAGCACCCCAAGGATAGGACTAGATCTATATACGCAGTATTTT
CDR3 protein: CASTPRIGLDLYTQYF
clone size: .
CDR3 length: 16
D gene: TRBD2
V gene: TRBV7-9
J gene: TRBJ2-3

CDR3 DNA: TGTGCTAGTGGTTTCGCACTCCCAGGGGTGAACACTGAAGCTTTCTTT
CDR3 protein: CASGFALPGVNTEAFF
clone size: .
CDR3 length: 16
D gene: .
V gene: TRBV12-5
J gene: TRBJ1-1

CDR3 DNA: TGTGCCAGCAGCCTAGGAGGGGGGACCTCGTATAGCAATCAGCCCCAGCATTTT
CDR3 protein: CASSLGGGTSYSNQPQHF
clone size: .
CDR3 length: 18
D gene: .
V gene: TRBV7-2
J gene: TRBJ1-5

CDR3 DNA: TGTGCCAGCAGCGCACCCGGGGCTACCTACAATGAGCAGTTCTTC
CDR3 protein: CASSAPGATYNEQFF
clone size: .
CDR3 length: 15
D gene: .
V gene: TRBV7-2
J gene: TRBJ2-1

CDR3 DNA: TGCGCCAGCAGCTTATACAGGGCGGTCGAAGAGCAGTACTTC
CDR3 protein: CASSLYRAVEEQYF
clone size: once
CDR3 length: 14
D gene: .
V gene: TRBV5-1
J gene: TRBJ2-7

CDR3 DNA: TGTGCCAGCAGCTTGTGGGGAGGGCCTGAAGCTTTCTTT
CDR3 protein: CASSLWGGPEAFF
clone size: .
CDR3 length: 13
D gene: .
V gene: TRBV11-2
J gene: TRBJ1-1